The 12 T cell receptor beta chains below come from one sample, sequenced in a study of PD-1 and CTLA-4 blockade in melanoma. Measured with immunoSEQ multiplex PCR; TCRdb has only the in-frame clones, and not every one. The sample yields 20,000 to 25,000 clones, approximately 89% seen once. The sample consisted of CD8+ T cells from peripheral blood, taken before anti-PD-1 treatment. These receptor sequences come from a human donor with melanoma.

This chain joins TRBV4-1 and TRBJ2-5; D is undetermined. This CDR3 region has 14 residues. V lost 0 bases and J 5 bases, leaving 10 bases between the germline ends. CDR1 is MGHRA and CDR2 is YSYEKL in the germline V gene. CDR3 nucleotides: TGCGCCAGCAGCCAAGAGAACCGTCCGGAGACCCAGTACTTC. It codes for CASSQENRPETQYF.

This clone was observed once. The chain uses TRBV9 and TRBJ1-1; no clear D. Germline-derived CDR1 and CDR2 are SGDLS and YYNGEE. Trimming cost V 0 bases and J 7 bases, with 4 bases left between them. The CDR3 is 11 amino acids. The CDR3 sequence: CASSVGDEAFF. The CDR3, as DNA: TGTGCCAGCAGCGTAGGGGATGAAGCTTTCTTT.

J is TRBJ2-3 and V is TRBV28; a possible D gene is TRBD2 (6 bases). V lost 6 bases to trimming and J lost 2 bases, with 15 bases between them. Germline values: CDR1 MDHEN, CDR2 SYDVKM. There are 15 residues in the CDR3. In DNA, the CDR3 is TGTGCCAGCAGCACCAGACCGGGGGACACAGATACGCAGTATTTT. Its protein is CASSTRPGDTDTQYF.

The rearrangement joins TRBV4-1 to TRBJ2-7; D is ambiguous. Trimming took 0 bases from V and 1 from J, leaving 7 bases between them. Germline V gene data show CDR1 as MGHRA and CDR2 as YSYEKL. The CDR3 runs 14 residues. CDR3 loop: CASSQEGGSYEQYF. CDR3 nucleotides: TGCGCCAGCAGCCAAGAGGGCGGTTCCTACGAGCAGTACTTC.

On this clone: The junction departs from the called germline gene at one end, perhaps through a read error. The chain links TRBV7-8 to TRBJ1-2; maybe TRBD1 (6 bases). CDR1 SGHVS and CDR2 FQNEAQ come from the germline V gene. The CDR3 runs 16 residues. The CDR3 nucleotides read TGTGCCAGCACCTTAGAGCCGGACAGAGGTATGGAAGGCTACACCTTC. It specifies CASTLEPDRGMEGYTF.

This chain links TRBV11-2 with TRBJ2-7, with 11 bases fitting TRBD2. CDR1 is SGHAT, CDR2 FQNNGV, per germline. V shed 1 base, J shed 4 bases, and the junction held 3 bases outside the gene matches. The CDR3 runs 15 residues. The CDR3, as DNA: TGTGCCAGCAGCTTAGGACTAGCGGGAACTTACGAGCAGTACTTC. It translates to CASSLGLAGTYEQYF. Looking up the rest from reference TRBV11-2 and TRBJ2-7 gives the full variable domain: EAGVAQSPRYKIIEKRQSVAFWCNPISGHATLYWYQQILGQGPKLLIQFQNNGVVDDSQLPKDRFSAERLKGVDSTLKIQPAKLEDSAVYLCASSLGLAGTYEQYFGPGTRLTVT.

The CDR3 nucleotides read TGTGCCAGCAGTTTATCCAGGACAGGGAAGGCCTATGGCTACACCTTC. It encodes CASSLSRTGKAYGYTF. The rearrangement links TRBV27 to TRBJ1-2; TRBD1 matches 8 bases. Per the germline V gene, CDR1 is MNHEY and CDR2 is SMNVEV (reference sequence). The CDR3 is 16 amino acids. J gave up 4 bases and V 0 bases, and 7 bases lay outside the gene matches.

This chain links TRBV7-8 with TRBJ1-4; tentative D call: TRBD1 (6 bases). The CDR3 runs to 15 residues. Trimming took off 4 bases at V and 8 bases at J, with 17 bases between the two ends. The germline CDR1 and CDR2 sequences are SGHVS and FQNEAQ. CDR3 loop: CASSSPGDIYEKLFF. The CDR3 bases are TGTGCCAGCAGCTCACCCGGGGACATATACGAAAAACTGTTTTTT.

The chain uses TRBV11-2 and TRBJ2-3, with D perhaps being TRBD1 or TRBD2 (6 bases each). V shed 7 bases and J shed 2 bases, with 13 bases lying between them. The CDR3 is 14 amino acids. CDR1 and CDR2 from the germline V gene are SGHAT and FQNNGV. CDR3 DNA: TGTGCCAGCAAGGGGGGTGCTCCCACAGATACGCAGTATTTT. It specifies CASKGGAPTDTQYF.

The table lists this clone with a count of one. The chain uses TRBV10-3 and TRBJ1-2, with a weak D call TRBD1 (6 bases). V was trimmed by 3 bases and J by 2 bases, leaving 7 bases between them. Germline V gives CDR1 ENHRY, CDR2 SYGVKD. The CDR3 totals 13 residues. The CDR3 DNA reads TGTGCCATCAGTGAAACAGGGAACTATGGCTACACCTTC. Protein: CAISETGNYGYTF.

This sequence joins TRBV11-2 and TRBJ1-1; TRBD1 agrees at 9 bases. The CDR3 has 16 residues. V shed 2 bases and J 2 bases; nucleotides not matched to a gene: 6. The germline CDR1 and CDR2 sequences are SGHAT and FQNNGV. CDR3 coding DNA: TGTGCCAGCAGCTTAACAGGGGGCTGGATAAACACTGAAGCTTTCTTT. Translation: CASSLTGGWINTEAFF.

The chain uses TRBV5-6 and TRBJ2-7, with 9 positions matching TRBD1. This CDR3 region has 15 residues. The germline V gene has CDR1 SGHDT and CDR2 YYEEEE. V lost 3 bases to trimming and J lost 0 bases; unmatched junction nucleotides: 4. The DNA of the CDR3 is TGTGCCAGCAGCTCCGGACAGGGGAGCTCCTACGAGCAGTACTTC. This gives the protein CASSSGQGSSYEQYF.